What follows describes a single T cell receptor (beta chain). Its specificity is unknown. Sequencing used immunoSEQ multiplex PCR; TCRdb keeps in-frame clones, though not all of them. This table holds some 130,000 clones, 90% to 95% found once. Resections obtained during corrective heart surgery supplied the thymus tissue. The sample comes from a study of human thymus T cells. Study results and limitations: There were highly overlapping thymic repertoires among unrelated individuals, as related research reported.

CDR3 length equals 12 residues. With 5 bases removed from V and 0 bases from J, the gap between germline ends came to 2 bases. Germline V CDR1 and CDR2: SGHRS, YFSETQ. The rearrangement joins TRBV5-1 to TRBJ2-2; the D is unclear. Sequencing was done on a sample of thymus tissue. This receptor was obtained from a boy under three years old with a congenital heart defect but otherwise immunologically healthy. As DNA, the CDR3 is TGCGCCAGCAGGACGAACACCGGGGAGCTGTTTTTT. This translates into CASRTNTGELFF. The full variable domain, rest sourced from reference TRBV5-1 and TRBJ2-2, is KAGVTQTPRYLIKTRGQQVTLSCSPISGHRSVSWYQQTPGQGLQFLFEYFSETQRNKGNFPGRFSGRQFSNSRSEMNVSTLELGDSALYLCASRTNTGELFFGEGSRLTVL.